This T cell receptor beta chain was identified in a study of T cell responses to AZD1222 COVID-19 vaccine. Germline V gene data show CDR1 as SNHLY and CDR2 as FYNNEI. The length of the CDR3 is 16 residues. V was pared by 2 bases and J by 8 bases, with 10 bases of the junction left unmatched. Data came from immunoSEQ multiplex PCR; TCRdb stores just in-frame clones and leaves some out. The sample consists of 160,000 or so clones, approximately 90% of them appearing once. The V gene is TRBV2, the J gene TRBJ2-1; 9 bases are a match to TRBD2. The material was peripheral blood, obtained on day 0 of AZD1222 vaccination. The receptor comes from an adult in good health. The CDR3 coding sequence is TGTGCCAGCAGTGAATTAGCGGGGGCCCTCTGGCATGAGCAGTTCTTC. It encodes CASSELAGALWHEQFF.